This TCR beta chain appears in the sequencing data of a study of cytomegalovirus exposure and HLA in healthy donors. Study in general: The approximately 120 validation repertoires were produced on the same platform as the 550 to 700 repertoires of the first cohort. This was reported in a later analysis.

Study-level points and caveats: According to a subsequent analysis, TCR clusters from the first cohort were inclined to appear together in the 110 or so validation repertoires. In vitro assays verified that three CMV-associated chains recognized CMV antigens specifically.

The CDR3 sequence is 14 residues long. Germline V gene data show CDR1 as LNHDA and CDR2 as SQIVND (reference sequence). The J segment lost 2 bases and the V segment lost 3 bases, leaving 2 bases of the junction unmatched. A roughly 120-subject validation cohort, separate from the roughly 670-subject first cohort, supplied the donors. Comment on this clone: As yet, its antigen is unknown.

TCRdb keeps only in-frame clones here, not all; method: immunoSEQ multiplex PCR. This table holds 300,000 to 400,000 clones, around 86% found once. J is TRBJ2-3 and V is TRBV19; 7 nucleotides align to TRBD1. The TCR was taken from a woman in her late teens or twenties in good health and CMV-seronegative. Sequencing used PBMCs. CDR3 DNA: TGTGCCAGTAGTATGAGGGGGCTCACAGATACGCAGTATTTT. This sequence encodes CASSMRGLTDTQYF.